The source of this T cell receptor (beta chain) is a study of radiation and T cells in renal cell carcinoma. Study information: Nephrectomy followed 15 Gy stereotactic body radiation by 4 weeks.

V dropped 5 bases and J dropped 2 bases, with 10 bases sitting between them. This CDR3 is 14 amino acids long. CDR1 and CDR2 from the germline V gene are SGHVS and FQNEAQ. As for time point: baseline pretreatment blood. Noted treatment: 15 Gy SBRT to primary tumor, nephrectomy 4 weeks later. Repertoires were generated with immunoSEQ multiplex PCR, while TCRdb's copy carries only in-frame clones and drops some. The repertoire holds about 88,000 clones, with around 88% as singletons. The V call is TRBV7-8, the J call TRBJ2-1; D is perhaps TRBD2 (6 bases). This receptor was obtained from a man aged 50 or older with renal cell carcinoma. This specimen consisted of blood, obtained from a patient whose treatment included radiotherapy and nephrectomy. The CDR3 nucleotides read TGTGCCAGCAGCCCGGCGGGACCCTACAATGAGCAGTTCTTC. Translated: CASSPAGPYNEQFF.